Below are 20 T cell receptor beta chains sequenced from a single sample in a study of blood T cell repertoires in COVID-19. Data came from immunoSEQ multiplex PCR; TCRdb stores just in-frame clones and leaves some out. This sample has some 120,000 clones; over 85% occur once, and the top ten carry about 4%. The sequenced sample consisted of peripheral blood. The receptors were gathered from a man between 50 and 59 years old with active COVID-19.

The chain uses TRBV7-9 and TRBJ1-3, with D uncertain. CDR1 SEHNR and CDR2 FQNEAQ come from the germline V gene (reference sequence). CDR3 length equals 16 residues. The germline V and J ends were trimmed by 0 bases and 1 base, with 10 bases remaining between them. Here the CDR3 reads CASSLARSGSGNTIYF. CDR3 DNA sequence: TGTGCCAGCAGCTTAGCGCGGTCTGGGTCTGGAAACACCATATATTTT.

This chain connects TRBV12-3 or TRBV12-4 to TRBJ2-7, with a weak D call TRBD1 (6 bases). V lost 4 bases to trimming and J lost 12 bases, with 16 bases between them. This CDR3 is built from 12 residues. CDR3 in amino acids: CASSSGQPLSYV. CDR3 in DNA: TGTGCCAGCAGTTCTGGACAGCCACTGTCGTACGTC.

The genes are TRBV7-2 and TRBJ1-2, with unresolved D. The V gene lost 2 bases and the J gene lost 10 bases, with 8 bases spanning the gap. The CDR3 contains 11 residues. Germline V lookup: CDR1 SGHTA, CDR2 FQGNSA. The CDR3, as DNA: TGTGCCAGCAGCTTAAACAGATTCTACACCTTC. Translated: CASSLNRFYTF.

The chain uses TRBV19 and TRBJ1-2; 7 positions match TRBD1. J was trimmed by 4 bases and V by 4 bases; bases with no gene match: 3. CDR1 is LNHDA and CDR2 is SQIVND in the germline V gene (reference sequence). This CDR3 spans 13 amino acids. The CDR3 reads CASSTQGFYGYTF. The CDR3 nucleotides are TGTGCCAGTAGTACACAGGGGTTCTATGGCTACACCTTC.

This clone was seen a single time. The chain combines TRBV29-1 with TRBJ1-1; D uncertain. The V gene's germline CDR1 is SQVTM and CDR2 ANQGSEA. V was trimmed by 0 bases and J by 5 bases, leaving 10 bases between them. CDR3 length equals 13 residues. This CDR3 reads CSVEDVTSTEAFF. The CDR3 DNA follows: TGCAGCGTTGAAGATGTTACGAGTACTGAAGCTTTCTTT.

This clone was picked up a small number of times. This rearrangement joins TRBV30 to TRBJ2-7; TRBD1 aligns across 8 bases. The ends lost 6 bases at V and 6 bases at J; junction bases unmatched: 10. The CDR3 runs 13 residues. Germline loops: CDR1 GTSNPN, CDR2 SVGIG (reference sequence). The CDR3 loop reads CACTRLTGVEQYV. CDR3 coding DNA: TGTGCCTGTACCAGATTGACAGGGGTCGAGCAGTACGTC.

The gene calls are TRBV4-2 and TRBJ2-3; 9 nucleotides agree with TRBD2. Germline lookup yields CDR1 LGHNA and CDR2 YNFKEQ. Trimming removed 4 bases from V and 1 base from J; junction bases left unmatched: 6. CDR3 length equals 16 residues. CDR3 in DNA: TGTGCCAGCAGCCCGAGGCTAGCGGGACGCACAGATACGCAGTATTTT. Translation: CASSPRLAGRTDTQYF.

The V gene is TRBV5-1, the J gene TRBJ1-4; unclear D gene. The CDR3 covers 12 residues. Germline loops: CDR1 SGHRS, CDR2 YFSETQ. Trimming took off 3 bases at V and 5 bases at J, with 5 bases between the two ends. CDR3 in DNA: TGCGCCAGCAGCTCGGGGAATGAAAAACTGTTTTTT. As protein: CASSSGNEKLFF.

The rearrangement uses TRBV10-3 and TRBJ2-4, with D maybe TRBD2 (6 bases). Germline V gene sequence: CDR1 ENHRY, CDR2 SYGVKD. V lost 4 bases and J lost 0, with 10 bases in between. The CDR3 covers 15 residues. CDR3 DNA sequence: TGTGCCATCAGTGGTAGCGGACTAGCCAAAAACATTCAGTACTTC. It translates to CAISGSGLAKNIQYF.

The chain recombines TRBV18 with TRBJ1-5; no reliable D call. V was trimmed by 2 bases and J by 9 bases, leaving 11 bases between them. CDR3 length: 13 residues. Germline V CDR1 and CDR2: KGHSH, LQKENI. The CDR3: CASSPGEVGPQHF. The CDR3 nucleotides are TGTGCCAGCTCACCAGGGGAGGTAGGGCCCCAGCATTTT.

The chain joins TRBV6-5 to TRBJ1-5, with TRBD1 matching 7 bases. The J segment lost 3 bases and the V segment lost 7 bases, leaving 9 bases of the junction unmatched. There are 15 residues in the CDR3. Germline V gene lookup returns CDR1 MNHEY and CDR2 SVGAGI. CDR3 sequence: CASTLRQGLNQPQHF. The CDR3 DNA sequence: TGTGCCAGCACCCTCCGACAGGGACTCAATCAGCCCCAGCATTTT.

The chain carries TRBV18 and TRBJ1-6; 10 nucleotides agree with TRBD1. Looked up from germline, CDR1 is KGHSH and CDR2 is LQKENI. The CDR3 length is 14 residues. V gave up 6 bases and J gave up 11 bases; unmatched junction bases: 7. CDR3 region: CASSLDRGRTPLHF. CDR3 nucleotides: TGTGCCAGCTCCCTAGACAGGGGGCGGACACCCCTCCACTTT.

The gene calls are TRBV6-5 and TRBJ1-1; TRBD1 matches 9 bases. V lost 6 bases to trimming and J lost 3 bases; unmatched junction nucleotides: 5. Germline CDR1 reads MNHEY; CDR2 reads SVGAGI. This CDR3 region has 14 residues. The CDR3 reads CASRPQGADTEAFF. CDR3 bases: TGTGCCAGCAGGCCACAGGGGGCTGACACTGAAGCTTTCTTT.

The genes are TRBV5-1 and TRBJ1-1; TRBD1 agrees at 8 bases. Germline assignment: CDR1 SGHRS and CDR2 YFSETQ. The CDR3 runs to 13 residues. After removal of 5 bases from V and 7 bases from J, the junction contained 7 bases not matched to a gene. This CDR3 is CASSSDRGNEAFF. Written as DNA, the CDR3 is TGCGCCAGCAGTTCCGACAGGGGAAATGAAGCTTTCTTT. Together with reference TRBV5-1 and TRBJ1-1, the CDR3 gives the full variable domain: KAGVTQTPRYLIKTRGQQVTLSCSPISGHRSVSWYQQTPGQGLQFLFEYFSETQRNKGNFPGRFSGRQFSNSRSEMNVSTLELGDSALYLCASSSDRGNEAFFGQGTRLTVV.

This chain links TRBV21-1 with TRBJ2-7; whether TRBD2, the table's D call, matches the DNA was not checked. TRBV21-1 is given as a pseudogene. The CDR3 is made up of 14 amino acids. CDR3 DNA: TGTGCCAGCAGCAGGAGGGAGGGATTGAGCGAGCAGTACTTC. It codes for CASSRREGLSEQYF.

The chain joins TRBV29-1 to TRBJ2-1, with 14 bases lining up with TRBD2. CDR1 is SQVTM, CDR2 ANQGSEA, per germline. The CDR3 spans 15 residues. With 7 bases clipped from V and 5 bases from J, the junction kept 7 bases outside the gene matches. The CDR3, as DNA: TGCAGCGGCCGACTAGCGGGGGGGCCTAACAATGAGCAGTTCTTC. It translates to CSGRLAGGPNNEQFF.

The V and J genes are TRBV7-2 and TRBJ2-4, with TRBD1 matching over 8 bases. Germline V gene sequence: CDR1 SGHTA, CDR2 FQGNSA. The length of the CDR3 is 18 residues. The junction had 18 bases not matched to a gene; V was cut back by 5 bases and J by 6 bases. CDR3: CASSPQGATHPGRNIQYF. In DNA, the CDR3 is TGTGCCAGCAGCCCTCAGGGGGCGACACACCCTGGTAGAAACATTCAGTACTTC.

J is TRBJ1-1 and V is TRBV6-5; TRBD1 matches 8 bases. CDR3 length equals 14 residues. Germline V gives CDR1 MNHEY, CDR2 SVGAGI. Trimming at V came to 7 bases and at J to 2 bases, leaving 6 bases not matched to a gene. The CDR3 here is CASKPDRGNTEAFF. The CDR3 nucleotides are TGTGCCAGCAAACCCGACAGGGGCAACACTGAAGCTTTCTTT.

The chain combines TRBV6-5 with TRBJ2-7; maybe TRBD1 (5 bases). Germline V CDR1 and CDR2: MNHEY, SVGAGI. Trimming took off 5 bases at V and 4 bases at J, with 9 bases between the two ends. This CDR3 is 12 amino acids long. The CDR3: CASSRQQYEQYV. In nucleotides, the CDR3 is TGTGCCAGCAGTAGACAGCAATACGAGCAGTACGTC.

Here the CDR3 reads CASSDAGLGANVLTF. The CDR3 nucleotides are TGTGCCAGCAGTGATGCGGGGCTTGGGGCCAACGTCCTGACTTTC. The chain uses TRBV25-1 and TRBJ2-6; maybe TRBD2 (6 bases). V was pared by 3 bases and J by 3 bases, with 9 bases between. The CDR3 covers 15 residues. Germline CDR1 MGHDK, CDR2 SYGVNS. Based on the CDR3 plus reference TRBV25-1 and TRBJ2-6, the full variable domain is EADIYQTPRYLVIGTGKKITLECSQTMGHDKMYWYQQDPGMELHLIHYSYGVNSTEKGDLSSESTVSRIRTEHFPLTLESARPSHTSQYLCASSDAGLGANVLTFGAGSRLTVL.